This record covers a single T cell receptor (beta chain). This clone came up once. No antigen is known for it. No much larger clone exists at a distance of one base, and base qualities are not known. CDR1 and CDR2 (SGHRS, YFSETQ) derive from the germline V gene. The CDR3 measures 17 amino acids from cysteine to phenylalanine. The CDR3 DNA has 51 bases and is translated from base 1. The germline V and J ends show losses of 4 bases and 2 bases respectively, and no gene match explains 11 bases of the junction. The cohort consisted of approximately 690 healthy bone marrow donors. All cohort members were sampled while nominally healthy, although unrecorded immune exposures were likely present. The donor was CMV seropositive and belonged to the group of more than 250 seropositive cohort members. Every donor gave a peripheral blood sample, and the peripheral blood mononuclear cells from that sample were used for TCR beta sequencing. The Qiagen DNeasy Blood Extraction Kit was used to extract genomic DNA from the blood cell samples.

This record comes from a study of cytomegalovirus exposure and HLA in healthy donors (dated by TCRdb to about 2017). As for the study more broadly: According to an earlier analysis of around 600 of the donors, 150 million to 200 million T cells yielded some 120 million unique TCR beta sequences and approximately 300 Gb of sequence data. An early release covering about 600 HLA-typed donors comprised about 300 gigabases of sequencing data and tens of millions of unique TCR sequences. Of the roughly 400 genotyped donors, roughly 80% fell in the genetic ancestry cluster associated with self-reported Caucasian donors. The study was designed to test whether signatures of past pathogen exposure could be identified by cataloging public T cell receptors. Using immunosequencing, the study profiled T cell repertoires from around 670 subjects and related those repertoires to cytomegalovirus serostatus. Besides the first cohort of 666 subjects, a separate validation cohort made up of roughly 120 different subjects was used. To predict cytomegalovirus infection status, the study brought together high-throughput TCR immunosequencing, statistical association of individual TCRs with disease status, and machine learning. A later analysis re-examined previously published TCR beta repertoires from 610 or so donors and added high-resolution HLA genotyping to investigate patterns of TCR occurrence. Rather than using new phenotypic data, the later analysis identified candidate immune exposures from TCR beta sequences and from how often those sequences occurred across donors. An earlier analysis of 587 of the donors used high-throughput TCR beta sequencing to judge whether each TCR beta V gene segment behaved as functional or pseudogenic. Alongside the repertoire data, information on donor age, sex, ethnicity and CMV serostatus was compiled. In a later genetic analysis, genome-wide SNP genotypes for about 55% of the roughly 670 donors were used, and that subset was treated as a discovery cohort. Every discovery cohort repertoire had been produced on one sequencing platform. Both class I and class II loci were covered by HLA typing, at four-digit resolution. The number of typed donors differed by locus: about 620-640 for A, B, C, DRB1 and DQB1; about 520 for DQA1; 606 for DPA1; and around 470 for DPB1. Five DR-DQ haplotypes were handled as single units for association and clustering, since linkage in the cohort was strong. Among some 410 genotyped donors of the cohort, an average of approximately 240,000 unique TCR beta nucleotide sequences were sequenced per donor, around 20% of them non-productive.

Libraries were constructed by the immunoSEQ multiplex PCR assay. For the multiplex PCR, a mixture combining 60 forward primers for TCR Vbeta segments and 13 reverse primers for TCR Jbeta segments was used. A multiplex PCR assay on genomic DNA amplified the CDR3 region of rearranged TCR beta genes. The Illumina HiSeq System was used to sequence the amplified TCR beta libraries as 87-base-pair reads. The published analysis was carried out like this. In a later analysis, some 80 million unique TCR beta chains were counted across the roughly 670 repertoires, and around 10 million of these chains were shared by at least two donors. Raw reads were error-corrected and collapsed into unique sequences by a nearest-neighbor algorithm in which closely related sequences were merged to remove PCR and sequencing errors. V, D and J gene segments were assigned by aligning CDR3 sequences to IMGT reference sequences. For a sequence to be retained, at least a six-nucleotide match to both a V gene segment and a J gene segment was required. Rearrangements were classified as productive when the CDR3 lacked stop codons and remained in frame with V and J, and all other rearrangements were classified as non-productive. CDR3 was defined according to IMGT convention as the region running from the second conserved V-encoded cysteine to the conserved J-encoded phenylalanine. The earlier analysis of some 540 of the donors excluded any sequence lacking an unambiguous match to a single V gene segment. In an earlier analysis of approximately 610 of the donors, V segments were called functional above 56.7% productive rearrangements and were called segregating when the between-donor standard deviation exceeded 5%. A statistical classification framework was built to diagnose cytomegalovirus status from the catalog of TCR beta chain sequences. In a later analysis, TCR nucleotide sequences were compared against IMGT/GENE-DB human TR gene sequences so that V and J genes could be assigned. In a later analysis, CDR3 sequences and most-parsimonious VDJ recombination scenarios were assigned using the TCRdist pipeline. In a later analysis, every TCR beta chain was defined by the combination of its CDR3 amino acid sequence and its V-gene family, and reads without a unique V-gene family were dropped. A later analysis removed 450 to 600 highly shared, low-generation-probability nucleotide sequences to deal with suspected cross-contamination and a sequencing artifact. A later analysis calculated a clonal expansion index for each public chain from normalized within-repertoire ranks of inferred template counts. In a later analysis, generation probabilities were computed using a VDJ recombination model fitted to out-of-frame rearrangements, and the results were checked against IGoR. In a later analysis, TCR-TCR, TCR-HLA and TCR-CMV co-occurrence was scored with hypergeometric tests, and a repertoire-size bias correction was applied to TCR pairs. False discovery rates were estimated in a later analysis by permuting HLA or CMV assignments 20 times. In a later analysis, co-occurring TCRs were grouped with DBSCAN, and TCRdist sequence similarity was added when clustering was performed within HLA-allele-positive subsets. Co-occurrence clustering excluded repertoires with fewer than 30,000 or more than 120,000 public chains, plus five with anomalous nucleotide sharing. Drawn from immuneACCESS, this table holds only the in-frame rearrangements with V and J called that TCRdb kept. Clones are partly lost; checked studies trace under half to an unresolved V gene and leave the rest unexplained. Clonal size and the V and J genes are those of that table, whereas D and trimming came from the DNA. This sample is represented by roughly 120,000 clones; more than 60% of them were singletons. The ten biggest clones cover more than 2% of the sample.

Study-wide findings and limitations: In vitro tests confirmed that a few of the cytomegalovirus-associated TCR beta chains recognize cytomegalovirus antigens. While some public TCRs were present in many individuals, most TCR sequences turned up only very rarely across donors. Assigning TCR associations to individual alleles was difficult when HLA alleles, especially DR and DQ, strongly co-occurred. In a later genetic analysis, fewer N-insertions in productive TCRs were reported among donors in an Asian-associated ancestry cluster than the roughly 700-donor mean. A later analysis found that HLA-associated TCR beta chains were more clonally expanded and had lower generation probabilities than equally common non-associated chains. Presence/absence analyses assumed roughly uniform sequencing depth across donors, an assumption that may not hold. The cohort was sequenced for TCR beta chains only, and without alpha or paired-chain data the features that could be detected were limited. Because HLA typing was missing for some donors at each locus, association tests included only the typed subset. A later genetic analysis associated a missense DCLRE1C variant with V-gene and J-gene trimming of TCR beta chains, and an independent cohort replicated the association. Correlated functional status among segregating V segments might reflect linkage disequilibrium, but an unknown experimental factor could not be ruled out. The study listed over 150 TCR beta chains as associated with cytomegalovirus. A later analysis found that most CMV-associated TCR beta chains appeared HLA-restricted, with HLA associations seemingly driven largely by CMV exposure. The earlier analysis of approximately 560 of the donors excluded approximately 15 rarely observed V segments, including chromosome 9 orphons, because counts were too low. The authors suggested that the approach could potentially be generalized to other disease states and immunological phenotypes. The only immune exposure information available for the cohort was CMV serostatus. Because the 87-base-pair reads could not distinguish some IMGT-functional V segments, including TRBV6-2 and TRBV6-3, those segments were excluded. Specific HLA alleles were associated with roughly 17,000 TCR beta sequences at a false discovery rate of 0.05 in a later analysis. The classifier was reported to diagnose cytomegalovirus status with high specificity and sensitivity in both the original cohort and the validation cohort. A later analysis reported that several top co-occurrence clusters appeared linked to parvovirus B19, influenza, CMV and Epstein-Barr virus. A further reported finding was that TCR beta sequences accurately predicted the HLA-A and HLA-B alleles for most subjects in the first cohort. A later analysis found that TCR association rates varied across HLA loci, with DRB1 alleles showing the most associated TCRs and HLA-C alleles the fewest. A cluster of highly shared sequence variants was judged likely to be a technical artifact of the sequencing pipeline. In an earlier analysis of approximately 600 of the donors, most TCR beta V segments were observed in productive rearrangements about 87% or about 30% of the time, broadly matching IMGT annotations.

Rearrangement joined TRBV5-1 to TRBJ1-2; 10 of the junction bases match TRBD1. Sequences were obtained from PBMCs. The sequence came from a woman in her thirties or forties in good health and CMV-seropositive. The DNA sequence is as follows: TGCGCCAGCAGCGACCGGGACAGGGGCCACCTCAACTATGGCTACACCTTC. It codes for CASSDRDRGHLNYGYTF.